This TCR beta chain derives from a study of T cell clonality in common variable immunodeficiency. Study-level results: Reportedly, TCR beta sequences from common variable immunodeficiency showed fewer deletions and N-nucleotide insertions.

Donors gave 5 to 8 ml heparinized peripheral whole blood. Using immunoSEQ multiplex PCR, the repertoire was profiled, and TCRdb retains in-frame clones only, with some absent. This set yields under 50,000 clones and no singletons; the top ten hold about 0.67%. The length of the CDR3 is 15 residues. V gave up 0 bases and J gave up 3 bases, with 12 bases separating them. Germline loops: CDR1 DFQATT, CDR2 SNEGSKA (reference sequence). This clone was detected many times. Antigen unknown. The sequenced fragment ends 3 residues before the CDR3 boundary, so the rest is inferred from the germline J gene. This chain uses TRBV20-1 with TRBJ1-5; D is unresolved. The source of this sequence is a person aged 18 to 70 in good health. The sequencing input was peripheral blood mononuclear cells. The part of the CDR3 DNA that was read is TGCAGTGCTAGAGATCTAAGGGCTTCCAATCAGCCC. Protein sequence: CSARDLRASNQP. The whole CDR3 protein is CSARDLRASNQPQHF.